A selection of T cell receptor beta chains follows, all from one sample in a study of spatial heterogeneity in lung cancer. Each CDR3 protein is one row after TCRdb ran MiXCR on the 5' RACE reads. The repertoire includes some 10,000 distinct CDR3 sequences, around 5% of them detected once, and over 13% sits in the top ten. The material was lung tumor tissue, obtained at surgery. These receptors all come from a female donor with early-stage non-small cell lung cancer. Each CDR3 is given with its conserved first and last residue. A D gene is named only where the DNA matches it firmly. Not every row has a clone size; where given, it reads once, few, many or a size class.

V	D	size	J	CDR3	DNA
TRBV20-1	TRBD1	many	TRBJ1-1	CSARDRGQTCEAFF	TGCAGTGCTAGAGATCGGGGACAGACTTGTGAAGCTTTCTTT
TRBV18	.	many	TRBJ2-1	CASSPSRESGQFF	TGTGCCAGCTCACCCTCCCGGGAGTCTGGGCAGTTCTTC
TRBV6-6	TRBD2	.	TRBJ2-3	CAGAGGSLDTQYF	TGTGCCGGGGCGGGGGGGAGTTTGGATACGCAGTATTTT
TRBV18	.	many	TRBJ1-2	CASSPSIDLLYGYTF	TGTGCCAGCTCACCTTCTATCGATCTTCTCTATGGCTACACCTTC
TRBV12-3/TRBV12-4	TRBD1	many	TRBJ2-3	CASSRTGLGTDTQYF	TGTGCCAGCAGTCGGACAGGGTTGGGCACAGATACGCAGTATTTT
TRBV27	.	many	TRBJ2-5	CASSSRHGGEETQYF	TGTGCCAGCAGTTCGAGGCACGGGGGCGAAGAGACCCAGTACTTC
TRBV5-1	TRBD2	.	TRBJ2-7	CASSPAGGSYEQYF	TGCGCCAGCAGCCCAGCGGGAGGGTCCTACGAGCAGTACTTC
TRBV9	TRBD2	many	TRBJ2-1	CASSASGGGEQFF	TGTGCCAGCAGCGCCAGTGGGGGGGGGGAGCAGTTCTTC
TRBV10-3	.	many	TRBJ2-1	CAIAAGSGNEQFF	TGTGCCATCGCCGCGGGGTCAGGCAATGAGCAGTTCTTC
TRBV7-9	.	many	TRBJ2-6	CAFPSGANVLTF	TGTGCCTTTCCCTCTGGGGCCAACGTCCTGACTTTC
TRBV9	.	many	TRBJ1-1	CASSVLDTEAFF	TGTGCCAGCAGCGTACTCGACACTGAAGCTTTCTTT
TRBV6-1	.	many	TRBJ1-5	CASIFASNQPQHF	TGTGCCAGCATCTTCGCTAGCAATCAGCCCCAGCATTTT
TRBV9	TRBD2	many	TRBJ2-1	CASSPDSGRWEEQFF	TGTGCCAGCAGCCCAGATAGCGGGAGGTGGGAAGAGCAGTTCTTC
TRBV19	TRBD2	many	TRBJ2-3	CASSIPGLAGSTDTQYF	TGTGCCAGTAGTATCCCGGGACTAGCGGGCAGCACAGATACGCAGTATTTT
TRBV7-9	.	many	TRBJ1-2	CASSSGQTYGYTF	TGTGCCAGCAGCTCCGGACAGACCTATGGCTACACCTTC
TRBV25-1	.	few	TRBJ2-5	CASSGAGAKETQYF	TGTGCCAGCAGTGGAGCAGGGGCTAAAGAGACCCAGTACTTC
TRBV9	.	many	TRBJ2-1	CASSQTQGTDEQFF	TGTGCCAGCAGCCAAACTCAGGGGACCGATGAGCAGTTCTTC
TRBV5-1	.	many	TRBJ2-1	CASSWGTYNEQFF	TGCGCCAGCAGCTGGGGTACCTACAATGAGCAGTTCTTC
TRBV20-1	.	.	TRBJ1-6	CSARGVDSPLHF	TGCAGTGCGAGAGGGGTGGATTCACCCCTCCACTTT
TRBV30	.	many	TRBJ1-3	CAWSISGSGNTIYF	TGTGCCTGGAGTATTAGTGGCTCTGGAAACACCATATATTTT
TRBV12-3/TRBV12-4	.	few	TRBJ2-7	CASSSLIREKPYEQYF	TGTGCCAGCAGCTCCCTTATTCGGGAGAAACCCTACGAGCAGTACTTC
TRBV5-4	TRBD1	many	TRBJ2-1	CASSFGTGATIYNEQFF	TGTGCCAGCAGCTTCGGGACAGGGGCCACTATATACAATGAGCAGTTCTTC
TRBV7-2	.	medium-sized	TRBJ2-5	CASSLAIQETQYF	TGTGCCAGCAGTTTAGCTATTCAAGAGACCCAGTACTTC
TRBV30	.	many	TRBJ2-7	CAWSQPGKQYF	TGTGCCTGGAGCCAACCGGGGAAGCAGTACTTC
TRBV5-1	.	many	TRBJ2-7	CASSLGGYEQYF	TGCGCCAGCAGCTTGGGGGGATACGAGCAGTACTTC
TRBV28	.	medium-sized	TRBJ1-1	CASSLEGNEAFF	TGTGCCAGCAGTTTAGAGGGGAATGAAGCTTTCTTT